This T cell receptor (beta chain) was observed in a study of metastatic and nonmetastatic thyroid tumors. Looking at the study overall: Both malignant and benign thyroid patients supplied peripheral blood and tumor or nodule tissue samples, across which the repertoires of these patients were then compared.

Patients underwent thyroid surgery, and none had received any treatment before it. Ten or more counts support this clone. What it binds is unknown. Using MiXCR, TCRdb re-called clones from the PCR reads. The sample holds about 93,000 clones, over 8.5% seen once. Study-wide findings and caveats: Across blood and tumor, TCR beta diversity in malignant thyroid tumors was reportedly significantly higher than in benign nodules.

V lost 1 base, J lost 5 bases, and 16 bases stayed unmatched. The germline gives CDR1 GTSNPN, CDR2 SVGIG (reference sequence). This CDR3 is 18 amino acids long. Material: blood. The clonotype comes from a female donor with papillary thyroid cancer or a benign thyroid nodule (not recorded which). Some clones in this sample may be carry-over from other donors' samples. The rearrangement joins TRBV30 to TRBJ2-5; TRBD2 matches 10 bases. The CDR3 reads CAWSDWDDSGGRKETQYF. The CDR3 DNA follows: TGTGCCTGGAGTGACTGGGATGATAGCGGGGGGCGGAAGGAGACCCAGTACTTC.